The 15 T cell receptor beta chains presented below share a single source sample, sequenced in a study of CD8 T cells in ankylosing spondylitis. TCRdb re-called the 5' RACE reads with MiXCR, one entry per CDR3 protein. The sample consists of approximately 400,000 distinct CDR3 sequences, about 24% of them appearing once. Findings and limits, study-wide: The study identified a TCR beta motif of several highly homologous variants that appeared characteristic of ankylosing spondylitis blood.

These receptors have no identified antigens. The specimen was blood, either unsorted or a sorted T cell fraction (not recorded which). The receptors come from a male donor with ankylosing spondylitis.

The rearrangement links TRBV5-1 to TRBJ1-4, with D unclear. CDR1 is SGHRS and CDR2 is YFSETQ in the germline V gene. V lost 5 bases to trimming and J lost 14 bases, with 16 bases between them. The CDR3 extends over 12 amino acids. CDR3 amino acids: CASRSEELRLFF. CDR3 nucleotide sequence: TGCGCCAGCAGGTCGGAGGAACTACGGCTGTTTTTT. Using reference TRBV5-1 and TRBJ1-4 for the parts outside the CDR3, the full variable domain is KAGVTQTPRYLIKTRGQQVTLSCSPISGHRSVSWYQQTPGQGLQFLFEYFSETQRNKGNFPGRFSGRQFSNSRSEMNVSTLELGDSALYLCASRSEELRLFFGSGTQLSVL.

The chain carries TRBV11-2 and TRBJ2-5; 12 bases line up with TRBD2. Germline values: CDR1 SGHAT, CDR2 FQNNGV. Germline trimming cut 4 bases from V and 5 bases from J; bases unmatched to any gene: 5. CDR3 length equals 15 residues. The CDR3 sequence is CASSWRLAGEETQYF. In nucleotides, the CDR3 is TGTGCCAGCAGCTGGAGACTAGCGGGAGAGGAGACCCAGTACTTC.

The chain is built from TRBV20-1 and TRBJ2-3, with D perhaps TRBD2 (5 bases). Germline CDR1 DFQATT, CDR2 SNEGSKA (reference sequence). The CDR3 is made up of 15 amino acids. The ends were cut back, 1 base at V and 6 bases at J, with 17 bases in the middle. The CDR3 sequence: CSARGLALAVDTQYF. CDR3 bases: TGCAGTGCTAGAGGGCTAGCTTTGGCGGTGGATACGCAGTATTTT.

This clonotype was seen only a few times. This chain uses TRBV5-1 with TRBJ1-5, with 8 bases matching TRBD1. Trimming at V came to 5 bases and at J to 5 bases, leaving 9 bases not matched to a gene. In germline, CDR1 is SGHRS, CDR2 YFSETQ. The CDR3 runs 15 residues. This chain's CDR3 is CASSLGTGEYQPQHF. The DNA of the CDR3 is TGCGCCAGCAGTTTAGGGACAGGTGAATATCAGCCCCAGCATTTT.

The V gene is TRBV10-3, the J gene TRBJ1-2; TRBD1 matches at 9 bases. This CDR3 contains 13 residues. V was clipped by 8 bases and J by 10 bases; unmatched bases: 11. Germline CDR1 reads ENHRY; CDR2 reads SYGVKD. The CDR3 spells CAIYPTTGGVYTF. The CDR3 DNA follows: TGTGCCATCTACCCAACAACAGGGGGCGTCTACACCTTC.

The CDR3 loop reads CASLILKDSEAFF. As DNA, the CDR3 is TGTGCCAGCCTTATTTTGAAGGATTCTGAAGCTTTCTTT. The V call is TRBV18, the J call TRBJ1-1; D gene uncertain. This CDR3 has 13 amino acids. Germline assignment: CDR1 KGHSH and CDR2 LQKENI. The V end lost 8 bases, the J end lost 6 bases, and 16 bases lay between the germline ends. Based on the CDR3 plus reference TRBV18 and TRBJ1-1, the full variable domain is NAGVMQNPRHLVRRRGQEARLRCSPMKGHSHVYWYRQLPEEGLKFMVYLQKENIIDESGMPKERFSAEFPKEGPSILRIQQVVRGDSAAYFCASLILKDSEAFFGQGTRLTVV.

There are a few counts of this clonotype. The V and J genes are TRBV12-3 or TRBV12-4 and TRBJ2-3, with D unresolved. The V end lost 4 bases, the J end lost 2 bases, and 7 bases lay between the germline ends. The CDR3 consists of 13 residues. CDR3 bases: TGTGCCAGCAGTTCCTTGGCCACAGATACGCAGTATTTT. As protein: CASSSLATDTQYF.

CDR3 residues: CSAVTSGTGETQYF. CDR3 bases: TGCAGTGCCGTGACTAGCGGGACTGGTGAGACCCAGTACTTC. J is TRBJ2-5 and V is TRBV20-1; 11 nucleotides line up with TRBD2. The CDR3 has 14 residues. Trimming removed 6 bases from V and 5 bases from J; junction bases left unmatched: 8. Germline CDR1 is DFQATT and CDR2 is SNEGSKA (reference sequence).

Only a few counts were recorded for this clonotype. This chain links TRBV21-1 with TRBJ2-6; the listed D gene, TRBD2, was not tested against the DNA. TRBV21-1 is described as a pseudogene. The CDR3 covers 17 residues. The CDR3 nucleotides read TGTGCCAGCCACCGACGGGACTTCCGCTCTGGGGCCAACGTCCTGACTTTC. Protein product: CASHRRDFRSGANVLTF.

This clonotype was counted a few times. The chain employs TRBV24-1 and TRBJ2-1; 11 positions match TRBD2. Germline CDR1 is KGHDR and CDR2 is SFDVKD. This CDR3 contains 15 residues. V lost 6 bases, J lost 5 bases, and 5 bases stayed unmatched. DNA of the CDR3: TGTGCCACCAGTTCTAGCGGGAGGACGGACAATGAGCAGTTCTTC. Protein sequence: CATSSSGRTDNEQFF.

This clonotype was seen more than once but under ten times. The V call is TRBV29-1, the J call TRBJ2-7, with TRBD2 identical over 10 bases. The V gene's germline CDR1 is SQVTM and CDR2 ANQGSEA. The CDR3 consists of 12 residues. V lost 4 bases and J lost 6; bases outside the gene matches: 3. CDR3 nucleotides: TGCAGCGTTGTGGAGCGGGAGGGCGAGCAGTACTTC. It translates to CSVVEREGEQYF.

V and J are TRBV4-2 and TRBJ2-5; D may be TRBD2 (6 bases). Germline values: CDR1 LGHNA, CDR2 YNFKEQ. V lost 0 bases, J lost 2 bases, and 10 bases lay in between. This CDR3 contains 15 residues. The chain's CDR3 is CASSQDTGEQETQYF. The CDR3 nucleotides read TGTGCCAGCAGCCAAGATACGGGAGAGCAAGAGACCCAGTACTTC.

The rearrangement links TRBV19 to TRBJ2-1, with 12 bases that match TRBD2. This CDR3 is 14 amino acids long. J gave up 8 bases and V 6 bases, and 5 bases lay outside the gene matches. Germline CDR1 LNHDA, CDR2 SQIVND (reference sequence). DNA for the CDR3: TGTGCCAGTAGGACTAGCGGGAGAGGGTATGAGCAGTTCTTC. This gives the protein CASRTSGRGYEQFF.

This clonotype was counted a few times. The V and J genes are TRBV20-1 and TRBJ2-5, with TRBD2 matching over 10 bases. The germline V gene has CDR1 DFQATT and CDR2 SNEGSKA (reference sequence). The CDR3 runs 16 residues. The junction had 11 bases not matched to a gene; V was cut back by 3 bases and J by 4 bases. The CDR3 DNA follows: TGCAGTGCTAGTAGCAACAGCGGGAGGGCCTCAGAGACCCAGTACTTC. Encoded protein: CSASSNSGRASETQYF.

The chain couples TRBV3-1 to TRBJ1-5; TRBD1 might be the D (5 bases). Germline CDR1 is LGHDT and CDR2 is YNNKEL (reference sequence). V lost 5 bases, J lost 7 bases, and 12 bases lay in between. The CDR3 is 13 residues long. The CDR3 loop is CASSLGDRQPQHF. DNA of the CDR3: TGTGCCAGCAGCTTAGGGGATCGGCAGCCCCAGCATTTT.